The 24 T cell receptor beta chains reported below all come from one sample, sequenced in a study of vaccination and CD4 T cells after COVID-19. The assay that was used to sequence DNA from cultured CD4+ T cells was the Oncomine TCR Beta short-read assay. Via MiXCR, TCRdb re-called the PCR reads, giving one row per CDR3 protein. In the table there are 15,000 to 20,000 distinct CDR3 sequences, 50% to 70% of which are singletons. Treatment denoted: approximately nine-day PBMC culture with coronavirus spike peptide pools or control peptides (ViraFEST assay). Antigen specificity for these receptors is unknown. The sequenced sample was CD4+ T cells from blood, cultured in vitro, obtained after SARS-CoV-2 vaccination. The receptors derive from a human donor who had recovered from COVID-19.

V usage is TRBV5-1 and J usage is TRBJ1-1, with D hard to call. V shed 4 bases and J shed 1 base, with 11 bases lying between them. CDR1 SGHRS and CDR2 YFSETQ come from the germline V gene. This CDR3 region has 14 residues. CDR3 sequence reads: CASSMTRKNTEAFF. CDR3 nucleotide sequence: TGCGCCAGCAGCATGACAAGAAAGAACACTGAAGCTTTCTTT.

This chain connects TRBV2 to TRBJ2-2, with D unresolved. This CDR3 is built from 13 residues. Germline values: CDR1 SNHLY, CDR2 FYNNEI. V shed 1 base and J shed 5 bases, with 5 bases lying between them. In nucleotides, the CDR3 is TGTGCCAGCAGTGAAGGAGTTACCGGGGAGCTGTTTTTT. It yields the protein CASSEGVTGELFF.

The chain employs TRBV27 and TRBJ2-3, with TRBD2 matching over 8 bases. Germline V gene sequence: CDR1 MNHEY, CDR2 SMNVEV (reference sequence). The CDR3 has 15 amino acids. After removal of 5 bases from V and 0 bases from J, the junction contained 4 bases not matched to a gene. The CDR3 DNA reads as TGTGCCAGCAGTCTCAGCGGGAGTAGCACAGATACGCAGTATTTT. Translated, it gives CASSLSGSSTDTQYF.

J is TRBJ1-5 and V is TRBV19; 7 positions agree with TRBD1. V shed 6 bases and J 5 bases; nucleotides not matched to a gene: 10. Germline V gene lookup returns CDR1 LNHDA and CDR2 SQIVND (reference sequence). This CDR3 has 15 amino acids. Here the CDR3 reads CASRDRRLVDQPQHF. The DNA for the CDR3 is TGTGCCAGTAGGGACAGGAGGCTGGTAGATCAGCCCCAGCATTTT.

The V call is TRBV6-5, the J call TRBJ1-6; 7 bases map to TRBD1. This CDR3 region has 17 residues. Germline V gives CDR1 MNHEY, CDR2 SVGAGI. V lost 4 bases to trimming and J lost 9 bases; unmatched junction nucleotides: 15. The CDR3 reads CASSLITGDRLGSPLHF. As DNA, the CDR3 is TGTGCCAGCAGTTTGATAACAGGGGACCGGTTGGGTTCACCCCTCCACTTT.

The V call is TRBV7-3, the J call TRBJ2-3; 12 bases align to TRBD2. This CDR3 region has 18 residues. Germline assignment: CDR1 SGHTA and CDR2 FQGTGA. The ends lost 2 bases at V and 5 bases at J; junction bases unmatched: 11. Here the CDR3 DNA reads TGTGCCAGCAGCTTACGGCCTAGCGGGAGGGCCAGACTAGATACGCAGTATTTT. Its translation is CASSLRPSGRARLDTQYF.

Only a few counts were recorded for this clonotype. CDR3 residues: CASSYEGITEAFF. DNA of the CDR3: TGTGCCAGCAGTTACGAGGGTATAACTGAAGCTTTCTTT. This chain connects TRBV6-2 or TRBV6-3 to TRBJ1-1; D uncertain. This CDR3 comprises 13 residues. Germline lookup yields CDR1 MNHEY and CDR2 SVGEGT. Trimming left V 2 bases short and J 5 bases short, with 9 bases between.

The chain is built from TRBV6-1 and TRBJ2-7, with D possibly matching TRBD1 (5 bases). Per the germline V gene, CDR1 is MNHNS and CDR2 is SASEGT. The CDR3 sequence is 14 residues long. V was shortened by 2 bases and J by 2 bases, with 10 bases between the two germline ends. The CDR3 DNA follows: TGTGCCAGCAGTGAATTGCCAGGGCCCTACGAGCAGTACTTC. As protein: CASSELPGPYEQYF.

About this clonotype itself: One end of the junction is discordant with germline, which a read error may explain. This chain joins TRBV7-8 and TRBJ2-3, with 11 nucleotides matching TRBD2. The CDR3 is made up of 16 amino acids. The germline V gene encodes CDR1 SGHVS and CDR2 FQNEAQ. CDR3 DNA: TGTGCCAGCAGCACACTAGCGGGGGTTTCCACAGATACGCGGTATTTT. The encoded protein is CASSTLAGVSTDTRYF.

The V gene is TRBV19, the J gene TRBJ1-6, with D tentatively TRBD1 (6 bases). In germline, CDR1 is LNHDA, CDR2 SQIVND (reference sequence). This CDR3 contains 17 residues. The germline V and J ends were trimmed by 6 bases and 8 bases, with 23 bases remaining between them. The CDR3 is CASSANTDSLGYSPLHF. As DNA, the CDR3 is TGTGCCAGTAGCGCCAACACGGACAGCCTGGGTTATTCACCCCTCCACTTT.

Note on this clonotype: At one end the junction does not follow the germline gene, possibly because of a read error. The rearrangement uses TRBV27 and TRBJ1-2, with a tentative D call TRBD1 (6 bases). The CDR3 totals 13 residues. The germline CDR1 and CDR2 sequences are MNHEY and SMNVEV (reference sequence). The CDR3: CASRYRESHGHTF. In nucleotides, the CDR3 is TGTGCCAGCAGGTACAGGGAATCTCATGGCCACACCTTC.

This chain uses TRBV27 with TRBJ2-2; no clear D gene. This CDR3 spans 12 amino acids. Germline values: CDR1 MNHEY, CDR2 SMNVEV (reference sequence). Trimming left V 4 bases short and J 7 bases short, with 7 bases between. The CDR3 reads CASSSRIGELFF. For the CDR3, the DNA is TGTGCCAGCAGTTCCCGGATCGGGGAGCTGTTTTTT.

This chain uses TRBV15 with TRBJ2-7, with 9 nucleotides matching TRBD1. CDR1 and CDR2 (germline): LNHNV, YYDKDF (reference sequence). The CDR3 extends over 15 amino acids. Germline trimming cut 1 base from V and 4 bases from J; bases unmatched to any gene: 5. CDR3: CATSRVPGQGYEQYF. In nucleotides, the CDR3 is TGTGCCACCAGCAGAGTCCCTGGACAGGGGTACGAGCAGTACTTC. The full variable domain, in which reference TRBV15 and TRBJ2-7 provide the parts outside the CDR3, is DAMVIQNPRYQVTQFGKPVTLSCSQTLNHNVMYWYQQKSSQAPKLLFHYYDKDFNNEADTPDNFQSRRPNTSFCFLDIRSPGLGDTAMYLCATSRVPGQGYEQYFGPGTRLTVT.

The CDR3 DNA follows: TGCAGTGCTAATCGGGGAGCGGTGGGGATAGAGACCCAGTACTTC. Translating it yields CSANRGAVGIETQYF. The J gene is TRBJ2-5, the V gene TRBV20-1, with a weak D call TRBD2 (5 bases). The V gene's germline CDR1 is DFQATT and CDR2 SNEGSKA (reference sequence). The V and J ends lost 4 bases and 4 bases respectively, with 19 bases between them. CDR3 size: 15 residues.

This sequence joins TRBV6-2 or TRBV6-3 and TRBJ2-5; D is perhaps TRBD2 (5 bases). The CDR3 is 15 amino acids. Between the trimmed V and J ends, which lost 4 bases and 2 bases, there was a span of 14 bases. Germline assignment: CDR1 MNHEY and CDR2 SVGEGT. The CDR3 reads CASSSPRWTQETQYF. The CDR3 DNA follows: TGTGCCAGCAGTTCCCCTCGGTGGACTCAAGAGACCCAGTACTTC.

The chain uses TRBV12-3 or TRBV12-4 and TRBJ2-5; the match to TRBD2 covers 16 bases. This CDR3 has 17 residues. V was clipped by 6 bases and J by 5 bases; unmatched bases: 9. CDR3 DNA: TGTGCCAGCAGCTTCGGGACTAGCGGGAGGGTTGGGGAGACCCAGTACTTC. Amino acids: CASSFGTSGRVGETQYF.

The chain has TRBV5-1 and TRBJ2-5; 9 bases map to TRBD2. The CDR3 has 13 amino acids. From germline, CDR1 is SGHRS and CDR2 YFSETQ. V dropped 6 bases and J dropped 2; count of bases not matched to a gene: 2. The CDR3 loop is CASKTSGQETQYF. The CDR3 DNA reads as TGCGCCAGCAAGACTAGCGGACAAGAGACCCAGTACTTC. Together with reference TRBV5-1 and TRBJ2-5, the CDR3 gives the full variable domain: KAGVTQTPRYLIKTRGQQVTLSCSPISGHRSVSWYQQTPGQGLQFLFEYFSETQRNKGNFPGRFSGRQFSNSRSEMNVSTLELGDSALYLCASKTSGQETQYFGPGTRLLVL.

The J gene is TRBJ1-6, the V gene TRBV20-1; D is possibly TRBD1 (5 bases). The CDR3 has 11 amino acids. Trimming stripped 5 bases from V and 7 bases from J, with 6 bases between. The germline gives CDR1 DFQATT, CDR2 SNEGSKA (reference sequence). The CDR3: CSAAGNSPLHF. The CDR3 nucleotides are TGCAGTGCTGCAGGGAATTCACCCCTCCACTTT.

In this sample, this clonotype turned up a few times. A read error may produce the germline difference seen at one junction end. The CDR3 nucleotides read TGCAGTGCTGGAGAAACAGGGGTTTTGGCCGGGGAGCTGTTTTTT. It encodes CSAGETGVLAGELFF. The rearrangement joins TRBV20-1 to TRBJ2-2, with 7 bases fitting TRBD1. The CDR3 runs 15 residues. Per the germline V gene, CDR1 is DFQATT and CDR2 is SNEGSKA (reference sequence).

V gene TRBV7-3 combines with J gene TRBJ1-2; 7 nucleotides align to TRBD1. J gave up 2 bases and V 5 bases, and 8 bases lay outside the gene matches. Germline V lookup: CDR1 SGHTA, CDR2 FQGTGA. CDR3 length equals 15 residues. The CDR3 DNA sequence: TGTGCCAGCAGCCCAGGGGGTGGGGTGAACTATGGCTACACCTTC. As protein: CASSPGGGVNYGYTF.

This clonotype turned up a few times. The CDR3 loop is CASSSPGGNNNSPLHF. CDR3 coding DNA: TGTGCCAGCAGCTCCCCAGGGGGCAACAATAATTCACCCCTCCACTTT. The V and J genes are TRBV7-2 and TRBJ1-6, with TRBD1 matching over 8 bases. Germline assignment: CDR1 SGHTA and CDR2 FQGNSA. Losses at the gene ends were 4 bases for V and 5 bases for J; bases not matched to a gene: 7. CDR3 length equals 16 residues.

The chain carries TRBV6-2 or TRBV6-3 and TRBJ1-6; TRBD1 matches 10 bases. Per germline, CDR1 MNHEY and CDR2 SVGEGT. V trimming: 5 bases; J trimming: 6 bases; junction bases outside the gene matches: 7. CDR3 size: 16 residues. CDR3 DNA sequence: TGTGCCAGCAGTCGAGGACAGGGGGTTACTAATTCACCCCTCCACTTT. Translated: CASSRGQGVTNSPLHF.

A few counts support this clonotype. CDR3 residues: CSASAGGTEAFF. The CDR3 coding sequence is TGCAGTGCTAGCGCTGGGGGCACTGAAGCTTTCTTT. The chain recombines TRBV20-1 with TRBJ1-1; weak D call: TRBD1 (5 bases). The V end lost 3 bases, the J end lost 4 bases, and 9 bases lay between the germline ends. The CDR3 is 12 amino acids. The germline V gene has CDR1 DFQATT and CDR2 SNEGSKA (reference sequence).

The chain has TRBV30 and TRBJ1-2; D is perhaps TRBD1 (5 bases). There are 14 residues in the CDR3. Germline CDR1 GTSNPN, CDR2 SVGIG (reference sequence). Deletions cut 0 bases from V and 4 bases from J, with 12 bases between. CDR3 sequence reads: CAWSVAGVSYGYTF. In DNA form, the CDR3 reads TGTGCCTGGAGTGTAGCGGGGGTGAGCTATGGCTACACCTTC.